Listed here are 30 T cell receptor beta chains from one sample, sequenced in a study of cytomegalovirus exposure and HLA in healthy donors. PCR primers comprised 60 Vbeta and 13 Jbeta primers. Only in-frame clones appear in the TCRdb table, and some are missing; sequencing was by immunoSEQ multiplex PCR. Of about 77,000 clones listed, more than 75% were seen once; the top ten hold around 3.5%. Sequences were obtained from PBMCs. All receptors derive from a man aged 35-49 years in good health and CMV-seronegative.

The CDR3 coding sequence is TGCGCCAGCAGCTTGACAGGGAACACTGAAGCTTTCTTT. Encoded protein: CASSLTGNTEAFF. This chain connects TRBV5-1 to TRBJ1-1; weak D call: TRBD1 (5 bases). The germline V gene encodes CDR1 SGHRS and CDR2 YFSETQ. This CDR3 has 13 residues. With 1 base removed from V and 1 base from J, the gap between germline ends came to 5 bases.

The gene calls are TRBV10-3 and TRBJ2-1, with a possible D match to TRBD1 (5 bases). Germline CDR1 and CDR2: ENHRY and SYGVKD. Trimming cost V 8 bases and J 1 base, with 12 bases left between them. This CDR3 is 14 amino acids long. The DNA of the CDR3 is TGTGCCATCCTCATTGACAGTTCCTACAATGAGCAGTTCTTC. Its translation: CAILIDSSYNEQFF.

The chain recombines TRBV27 with TRBJ2-3, with D possibly matching TRBD1 (5 bases). The CDR3 is 12 residues long. The germline gives CDR1 MNHEY, CDR2 SMNVEV (reference sequence). V dropped 6 bases and J dropped 10 bases, with 14 bases sitting between them. The CDR3: CASSLRQRSQYF. As DNA, the CDR3 is TGTGCCAGCAGCCTACGACAGAGGTCGCAGTATTTT.

This chain joins TRBV7-6 and TRBJ2-2, with 10 bases aligning to TRBD2. The CDR3 length is 16 residues. J lost 2 bases, V lost 1 base, and 1 base had no gene match. CDR1 SGHVS and CDR2 FNYEAQ come from the germline V gene. In nucleotides, the CDR3 is TGTGCCAGCAGCTTAGTAGCGGGGGGTAACACCGGGGAGCTGTTTTTT. This codes for CASSLVAGGNTGELFF. Full variable domain (rest looked up from reference TRBV7-6 and TRBJ2-2): GAGVSQSPRYKVTKRGQDVALRCDPISGHVSLYWYRQALGQGPEFLTYFNYEAQQDKSGLPNDRFSAERPEGSISTLTIQRTEQRDSAMYRCASSLVAGGNTGELFFGEGSRLTVL.

J is TRBJ1-6 and V is TRBV11-2, with 7 bases matching TRBD1. The CDR3 has 15 residues. CDR1 is SGHAT, CDR2 FQNNGV, per germline. V lost 2 bases and J lost 6; bases outside the gene matches: 4. The DNA of the CDR3 is TGTGCCAGCAGCTTAAGACAGGGTCTTAATTCACCCCTCCACTTT. It encodes CASSLRQGLNSPLHF.

This sequence joins TRBV6-6 and TRBJ2-5; 7 bases align to TRBD1. Germline V gene lookup returns CDR1 MNHNY and CDR2 SVGAGI (reference sequence). With 6 bases clipped from V and 2 bases from J, the junction kept 6 bases outside the gene matches. The length of the CDR3 is 14 residues. The CDR3 nucleotides are TGTGCCAGCAGCTATTACAGGGGACAAGAGACCCAGTACTTC. It is translated as CASSYYRGQETQYF.

The chain carries TRBV7-2 and TRBJ1-1; 7 bases are shared with TRBD1. With 5 bases clipped from V and 4 bases from J, the junction kept 13 bases outside the gene matches. The germline CDR1 and CDR2 sequences are SGHTA and FQGNSA. The CDR3 loop spans 16 amino acids. CDR3 loop: CASSLTITGAGTEAFF. CDR3 nucleotides: TGTGCCAGCAGCCTTACCATCACAGGGGCGGGCACTGAAGCTTTCTTT.

The chain combines TRBV6-5 with TRBJ2-1; 12 bases line up with TRBD2. The CDR3 has 15 residues. The germline gives CDR1 MNHEY, CDR2 SVGAGI. The trim removed 5 bases at V and 3 bases at J, leaving 2 bases unmatched. Written as DNA, the CDR3 is TGTGCCAGCAGTGGACTAGCGGGGATCTACAATGAGCAGTTCTTC. It specifies CASSGLAGIYNEQFF.

This clone has only a few counts. This chain links TRBV2 with TRBJ2-2; D possibly corresponds to TRBD2 (6 bases). In germline, CDR1 is SNHLY, CDR2 FYNNEI. The V end lost 3 bases, the J end lost 6 bases, and 11 bases lay between the germline ends. The CDR3 is 14 amino acids. CDR3 in amino acids: CASSDGRRAGELFF. The CDR3 DNA follows: TGTGCCAGCAGTGATGGACGGAGGGCCGGGGAGCTGTTTTTT. The whole variable domain, remainder taken from reference TRBV2 and TRBJ2-2, is EPEVTQTPSHQVTQMGQEVILRCVPISNHLYFYWYRQILGQKVEFLVSFYNNEISEKSEIFDDQFSVERPDGSNFTLKIRSTKLEDSAMYFCASSDGRRAGELFFGEGSRLTVL.

The gene calls are TRBV7-6 and TRBJ2-5; D is ambiguous. Germline V gene data show CDR1 as SGHVS and CDR2 as FNYEAQ. The CDR3 contains 13 residues. V was pared by 5 bases and J by 2 bases, with 9 bases between. CDR3 DNA sequence: TGTGCCAGCAGCCCGAACAATCAAGAGACCCAGTACTTC. Translating it yields CASSPNNQETQYF.

V usage is TRBV7-8 and J usage is TRBJ1-1; tentatively, D is TRBD1 (5 bases). Trimming cost V 6 bases and J 2 bases, with 10 bases left between them. CDR3 length: 13 residues. Per germline, CDR1 SGHVS and CDR2 FQNEAQ. CDR3 protein: CASSRRTNTEAFF. CDR3 DNA sequence: TGTGCCAGCAGTCGACGGACAAACACTGAAGCTTTCTTT.

The chain joins TRBV30 to TRBJ1-6, with 8 nucleotides matching TRBD1. Germline CDR1 and CDR2: GTSNPN and SVGIG (reference sequence). The CDR3 covers 13 residues. V lost 7 bases to trimming and J lost 6 bases; unmatched junction nucleotides: 5. The CDR3 loop reads CAYQGASNSPLHF. CDR3 bases: TGTGCCTACCAGGGGGCTAGTAATTCACCCCTCCACTTT.

The chain recombines TRBV5-8 with TRBJ1-4, with a possible D match to TRBD1 (5 bases). The V gene's germline CDR1 is SGHTS and CDR2 YDEGEE. The CDR3 has 16 residues. Trimming stripped 4 bases from V and 6 bases from J, with 19 bases between. This chain's CDR3 is CASSLAGRAIDEKLFF. DNA for the CDR3: TGTGCCAGCAGCCTGGCAGGGAGGGCTATTGATGAAAAACTGTTTTTT.

This clone appeared once. The chain is built from TRBV30 and TRBJ1-2, with D possibly TRBD1 on 5 matching bases. The CDR3 is made up of 13 amino acids. Germline V CDR1 and CDR2: GTSNPN, SVGIG (reference sequence). V was shortened by 4 bases and J by 3 bases, with 12 bases between the two germline ends. CDR3 sequence (DNA): TGTGCCTGGACCAGGGCAAGGGACTATGGCTACACCTTC. Translation: CAWTRARDYGYTF. Combining the CDR3 with reference TRBV30 and TRBJ1-2 gives the whole variable domain SQTIHQWPATLVQPVGSPLSLECTVEGTSNPNLYWYRQAAGRGLQLLFYSVGIGQISSEVPQNLSASRPQDRQFILSSKKLLLSDSGFYLCAWTRARDYGYTFGSGTRLTVV.

This chain uses TRBV6-1 with TRBJ2-3; 10 nucleotides align to TRBD2. V gave up 3 bases and J gave up 3 bases; unmatched junction bases: 6. Germline loops: CDR1 MNHNS, CDR2 SASEGT. This CDR3 region has 16 residues. CDR3 residues: CASSETYSGGTDTQYF. CDR3 in DNA: TGTGCCAGCAGTGAGACCTATAGCGGGGGGACAGATACGCAGTATTTT.

This clone came up once. This chain uses TRBV2 with TRBJ2-7; 9 positions match TRBD1. CDR3 length: 16 amino acids. Germline CDR1 SNHLY, CDR2 FYNNEI. The trim removed 6 bases at V and 1 base at J, leaving 10 bases unmatched. The CDR3, as DNA: TGTGCCAGCAGGGTGACCGGGACAGGGAAATCCTACGAGCAGTACTTC. As protein: CASRVTGTGKSYEQYF.

V gene TRBV5-1 combines with J gene TRBJ2-2; 7 bases map to TRBD1. The CDR3 covers 15 residues. After removal of 4 bases from V and 1 base from J, the junction contained 4 bases not matched to a gene. Germline-derived CDR1 and CDR2 are SGHRS and YFSETQ. As DNA, the CDR3 is TGCGCCAGCAGCCCCGGGACAGAGAACACCGGGGAGCTGTTTTTT. The encoded protein is CASSPGTENTGELFF. The full variable domain, with the rest looked up from reference TRBV5-1 and TRBJ2-2, is KAGVTQTPRYLIKTRGQQVTLSCSPISGHRSVSWYQQTPGQGLQFLFEYFSETQRNKGNFPGRFSGRQFSNSRSEMNVSTLELGDSALYLCASSPGTENTGELFFGEGSRLTVL.

The sample holds a few counts of this clone. Mismatch with germline at one junction end may stem from a read error. The chain has TRBV29-1 and TRBJ1-1, with TRBD1 identical over 7 bases. This CDR3 has 11 amino acids. From germline, CDR1 is SQVTM and CDR2 ANQGSEA. The CDR3 here is CSVEVGTAYYF. The DNA for the CDR3 is TGCAGCGTTGAAGTGGGGACAGCATATTACTTT.

This clone has more than one count but fewer than ten. The V gene is TRBV19, the J gene TRBJ2-3; tentative D call: TRBD1 (7 bases). Germline assignment: CDR1 LNHDA and CDR2 SQIVND (reference sequence). CDR3 length: 15 residues. Trimming cost V 5 bases and J 3 bases, with 15 bases left between them. CDR3 sequence reads: CASSPGGGRTDTQYF. The CDR3 region has the DNA TGTGCCAGTAGTCCAGGAGGGGGCCGGACAGATACGCAGTATTTT. The full variable domain, with the rest looked up from reference TRBV19 and TRBJ2-3, is DGGITQSPKYLFRKEGQNVTLSCEQNLNHDAMYWYRQDPGQGLRLIYYSQIVNDFQKGDIAEGYSVSREKKESFPLTVTSAQKNPTAFYLCASSPGGGRTDTQYFGPGTRLTVL.

This chain connects TRBV9 to TRBJ2-3, with no clear D. V lost 1 base and J 2 bases, leaving 5 bases between the germline ends. This CDR3 has 13 residues. Germline CDR1 is SGDLS and CDR2 is YYNGEE. The CDR3 DNA reads as TGTGCCAGCAGCGTAAGCGTCACAGATACGCAGTATTTT. Amino acid sequence: CASSVSVTDTQYF.

The chain links TRBV6-5 to TRBJ1-2; TRBD1 is a possible D gene (5 bases). Trimming left V 6 bases short and J 8 bases short, with 13 bases between. This CDR3 is 12 amino acids long. Germline V gene lookup returns CDR1 MNHEY and CDR2 SVGAGI. CDR3 DNA: TGTGCCAGCAGCCAGTCTCCAGGGGGCTACACCTTC. Translation gives CASSQSPGGYTF.

This clone showed up just once. This chain joins TRBV5-1 and TRBJ2-5, with a possible D match to TRBD2 (6 bases). Trimming shortened V by 0 bases and J by 3 bases, and 9 bases separated the two germline ends. Germline V CDR1 and CDR2: SGHRS, YFSETQ. This CDR3 contains 14 residues. CDR3 in amino acids: CASSLDTGEETQYF. As DNA, the CDR3 is TGCGCCAGCAGCTTGGATACGGGGGAAGAGACCCAGTACTTC.

The chain recombines TRBV28 with TRBJ1-1; a weak D match, TRBD1 (5 bases). Trimming pared 6 bases from V and 3 bases from J, leaving 11 bases between. The CDR3 loop spans 13 amino acids. The V gene's germline CDR1 is MDHEN and CDR2 SYDVKM. CDR3 bases: TGTGCCAGCAGGGGCGGGGCCGACACTGAAGCTTTCTTT. It translates to CASRGGADTEAFF.

V is TRBV6-1 and J is TRBJ2-5; 8 nucleotides agree with TRBD1. CDR1 and CDR2 from the germline V gene are MNHNS and SASEGT. V was pared by 2 bases and J by 2 bases, with 16 bases of the junction left unmatched. The CDR3 is 19 residues long. CDR3 bases: TGTGCCAGCAGTGAAAAGGACAGGGTATGGGGTAAGAGGCAAGAGACCCAGTACTTC. Amino acid sequence: CASSEKDRVWGKRQETQYF.

The chain has TRBV27 and TRBJ1-5, with 11 bases matching TRBD1. CDR1 is MNHEY, CDR2 SMNVEV, per germline (reference sequence). CDR3 size: 17 residues. J lost 0 bases, V lost 6 bases, and 7 bases had no gene match. The CDR3 DNA reads TGTGCCAGCAGAAGGGACAGGGGGGATTATAGCAATCAGCCCCAGCATTTT. Translated: CASRRDRGDYSNQPQHF.

This chain links TRBV5-4 with TRBJ2-1, with 7 bases matching TRBD1. The germline gives CDR1 SGHNT, CDR2 YYREEE (reference sequence). The V segment lost 4 bases and the J segment 0 bases; nucleotides outside the gene matches: 7. CDR3 length: 16 amino acids. This CDR3 reads CASSPTGPSSYNEQFF. For the CDR3, the DNA is TGTGCCAGCAGCCCGACAGGGCCAAGCTCCTACAATGAGCAGTTCTTC.

The chain recombines TRBV19 with TRBJ1-5; possible D gene TRBD1, 5 bases. This CDR3 comprises 16 residues. CDR1 and CDR2 from the germline V gene are LNHDA and SQIVND (reference sequence). V dropped 5 bases and J dropped 8 bases, with 22 bases sitting between them. The CDR3 is CASSPNPRGGAEPQHF. CDR3 DNA: TGTGCCAGTAGTCCGAACCCCCGGGGGGGTGCGGAGCCCCAGCATTTT.

V and J are TRBV11-2 and TRBJ1-6, with D maybe TRBD1 (5 bases). The CDR3 contains 16 residues. Looked up from germline, CDR1 is SGHAT and CDR2 is FQNNGV. Trimming took off 3 bases at V and 4 bases at J, with 13 bases between the two ends. The chain's CDR3 is CASSFTWDSYNSPLHF. The CDR3 region has the DNA TGTGCCAGCAGCTTCACTTGGGACTCTTATAATTCACCCCTCCACTTT.

V gene TRBV7-3 combines with J gene TRBJ2-7, with 10 bases lining up with TRBD1. The V gene end was trimmed by 5 bases and the J gene end by 7 bases; junction bases not matched to a gene: 8. The V gene's germline CDR1 is SGHTA and CDR2 FQGTGA. CDR3 size: 14 residues. CDR3: CASSPGDRGREQYF. In DNA, the CDR3 is TGTGCCAGCAGCCCAGGGGACAGGGGAAGGGAGCAGTACTTC.

This clone showed up just once. The rearrangement links TRBV6-4 to TRBJ2-6; unclear D gene. The germline CDR1 and CDR2 sequences are MRHNA and SNTAGT. The CDR3 sequence is 15 residues long. Deletions cut 5 bases from V and 0 bases from J, with 8 bases between. CDR3 in DNA: TGTGCCAGCAGTCCCCATTTCTCTGGGGCCAACGTCCTGACTTTC. Translated, it gives CASSPHFSGANVLTF.